The clone carrying this T cell receptor beta chain was seen more than once but under ten times. Its specificity is unknown. These data originate in a study of vaccination effects on CD4 cells after COVID-19. Using viral peptide pools, the ViraFEST assay grew out antigen-specific CD4+ T cells prior to sequencing. CD4+ T cell isolation took place after 10 days of culture. Nucleocapsid antibodies stayed negative before and after vaccination, showing no earlier SARS-CoV-2 infection. It was with around 10 IU/ml IL-2 and 9.5 to 10 ug/ml peptides that a few million PBMC per well were cultured. Half-medium changes using IL-2 medium occurred on days 3 and 7. Sequencing was performed with immunoSEQ multiplex PCR; in TCRdb, only in-frame clones are kept and a portion is missing. Among some 28,000 clones listed, 70% to 80% were seen once. The clonotype comes from a human donor who received a COVID-19 vaccine. The specimen comprised CD4+ T cells from PBMCs cultured with SARS-CoV-2 spike peptides, sampled before COVID-19 vaccination.

CDR3 coding DNA: TGTGCCAGCAGTTGGCGACGGGACATCTCCTACGAGCAGTACTTC. Its protein product is CASSWRRDISYEQYF. V usage is TRBV28 and J usage is TRBJ2-7; D may be TRBD1 (6 bases). Trimming took 4 bases from V and 0 from J, leaving 13 bases between them. The CDR3 extends over 15 amino acids. Germline V CDR1 and CDR2: MDHEN, SYDVKM.